The present T cell receptor (beta chain) was sequenced within a study of CXCR3-negative and CXCR3-positive naive CD8 T cells. Preparation of TRB cDNA libraries relied on 5' RACE carrying UMI labels. TCRdb reanalyzed the 5' RACE reads, giving one entry per CDR3 protein sequence and no DNA. The sample table sets out 6,500 to 8,500 distinct CDR3 sequences. Germline CDR1 and CDR2: SEHNR and FQNEAQ (reference sequence). This CDR3 is built from 19 residues. A remark on this clonotype: Its cognate antigen is unknown.

Overall study results and limits: The TRBV-TRBJ usage of naive CXCR3-negative and CXCR3-positive cells was similar, but that of memory cells differed. CXCR3-positive naive cells carried more hydrophobic TRB CDR3s than CXCR3-negative naive cells did.

The material sequenced was naive CXCR3- CD8+ T cells from blood. Specified subset: CD45RO-CCR7+CD27+CD95- naive CD8+ T cells lacking CXCR3 (TNR3-). The chain links TRBV7-9 to TRBJ2-1; TCRdb designates TRBD2, a call that cannot be tested without DNA. The TCR was taken from a human donor in good health. Some clones in this sample may be carry-over from other donors' samples. The CDR3 region is CASSPGLAGVLSSYNEQFF. Full variable domain (outside the CDR3, taken from reference TRBV7-9 and TRBJ2-1): DTGVSQNPRHKITKRGQNVTFRCDPISEHNRLYWYRQTLGQGPEFLTYFQNEAQLEKSRLLSDRFSAERPKGSFSTLEIQRTEQGDSAMYLCASSPGLAGVLSSYNEQFFGPGTRLTVL.